One sample yielded the 32 T cell receptor beta chains listed below, sequenced in a study of human T cells and chemical hapten exposure. TCRdb re-derived calls from the RACE reads in MiXCR, one entry per CDR3 protein. The table lists more than 70,000 distinct CDR3 sequences, more than 9% of them singletons. Time point noted: patch test 2, 6 weeks after DPC sensitization. Treatment given: therapeutic diphenylcyclopropenone sensitization with weekly scalp DPC. The sequenced sample was whole blood, obtained in connection with sensitization to the hapten diphenylcyclopropenone (DPC). The receptor source for this set is a man in his late teens or twenties with alopecia areata. Some clones in this sample may be carry-over from other donors' samples.

This clonotype was detected only a few times. V gene TRBV7-2 combines with J gene TRBJ2-7, with D perhaps TRBD1 (5 bases). The germline V gene has CDR1 SGHTA and CDR2 FQGNSA. The CDR3 loop spans 17 amino acids. Trimming pared 1 base from V and 5 bases from J, leaving 21 bases between. The DNA for the CDR3 is TGTGCCAGCAGCTTAGTGGGCAGGGATCGGACGAGGAACGAGCAGTACTTC. As protein: CASSLVGRDRTRNEQYF.

The rearrangement links TRBV3-1 to TRBJ1-3; the D is unclear. The CDR3 covers 15 residues. Per the germline V gene, CDR1 is LGHDT and CDR2 is YNNKEL (reference sequence). The V end lost 0 bases, the J end lost 5 bases, and 11 bases lay between the germline ends. CDR3 protein: CASSQEYVVRNTIYF. CDR3 in DNA: TGTGCCAGCAGCCAAGAATACGTTGTCAGAAACACCATATATTTT.

In its sample, this clonotype was seen many times. This sequence joins TRBV5-1 and TRBJ1-2; weak D call: TRBD1 (5 bases). Per germline, CDR1 SGHRS and CDR2 YFSETQ. The CDR3 is 15 amino acids. V lost 0 bases and J 8 bases, leaving 17 bases between the germline ends. In DNA, the CDR3 is TGCGCCAGCAGCTTGGAGGGACGGATGCTTAGGGGCTACACCTTC. It is translated as CASSLEGRMLRGYTF.

The chain combines TRBV29-1 with TRBJ1-1; the match to TRBD1 covers 7 bases. Germline trimming cut 6 bases from V and 4 bases from J; bases unmatched to any gene: 5. This CDR3 contains 12 residues. The germline gives CDR1 SQVTM, CDR2 ANQGSEA. CDR3 nucleotide sequence: TGCAGCGTGACACAGGGGAGCACTGAAGCTTTCTTT. This gives the protein CSVTQGSTEAFF.

This clonotype was counted at least ten times. This chain links TRBV7-9 with TRBJ2-6, with a tentative D call TRBD1 (5 bases). With 5 bases removed from V and 0 bases from J, the gap between germline ends came to 11 bases. Germline values: CDR1 SEHNR, CDR2 FQNEAQ (reference sequence). CDR3 size: 16 residues. The CDR3 DNA is TGTGCCAGCAGCACCGACAGTGCCTCTGGGGCCAACGTCCTGACTTTC. Its translation is CASSTDSASGANVLTF.

This clonotype has a handful of counts. The rearrangement joins TRBV7-3 to TRBJ2-2; 8 bases are shared with TRBD2. From germline, CDR1 is SGHTA and CDR2 FQGTGA. This CDR3 contains 17 residues. Unmatched junction bases numbered 9, after V lost 5 bases and J lost 1 base. The CDR3: CASSPALAGGNTGELFF. CDR3 in DNA: TGTGCCAGCAGCCCAGCCCTTGCGGGGGGGAACACCGGGGAGCTGTTTTTT.

There are a few counts of this clonotype. The rearrangement uses TRBV29-1 and TRBJ2-2; 10 bases agree with TRBD1. Trimming at V came to 7 bases and at J to 2 bases, leaving 4 bases not matched to a gene. The germline CDR1 and CDR2 sequences are SQVTM and ANQGSEA. The CDR3 totals 14 residues. The CDR3 nucleotides read TGCAGCGCAGGACAGGGGGTAAACACCGGGGAGCTGTTTTTT. Translating gives CSAGQGVNTGELFF.

This clonotype was observed a handful of times. CDR3 sequence: CASRMNYEQYF. The CDR3 DNA reads as TGTGCCAGCCGCATGAACTACGAGCAGTACTTC. The rearrangement links TRBV28 to TRBJ2-7, with D uncertain. The CDR3 runs to 11 residues. Trimming pared 8 bases from V and 3 bases from J, leaving 8 bases between. Germline CDR1 reads MDHEN; CDR2 reads SYDVKM.

Ten or more counts support this clonotype. This chain connects TRBV25-1 to TRBJ2-5, with 9 bases identical to TRBD1. Unmatched junction bases numbered 5, after V lost 4 bases and J lost 5 bases. The CDR3 runs 14 residues. Germline assignment: CDR1 MGHDK and CDR2 SYGVNS. The CDR3 DNA is TGTGCCAGCAGTGCGGGACAGGGCTCGGAGACCCAGTACTTC. It encodes CASSAGQGSETQYF.

This clonotype was found a few times. V gene TRBV18 combines with J gene TRBJ2-7, with 7 bases matching TRBD1. There are 15 residues in the CDR3. Germline V gene data show CDR1 as KGHSH and CDR2 as LQKENI. V was pared by 6 bases and J by 4 bases, with 12 bases of the junction left unmatched. DNA of the CDR3: TGTGCCAGCTCGTACGCCGGGACAGAAGATTACGAGCAGTACTTC. It translates to CASSYAGTEDYEQYF.

The chain couples TRBV4-1 to TRBJ2-4; tentatively, D is TRBD1 (5 bases). The CDR3 runs 15 residues. V lost 4 bases and J lost 3, with 13 bases in between. From germline, CDR1 is MGHRA and CDR2 YSYEKL. The CDR3 bases are TGCGCCAGCAGCCTAAACAGGTTTGGCAAAAACATTCAGTACTTC. It codes for CASSLNRFGKNIQYF.

Ten or more counts support this clonotype. The chain combines TRBV20-1 with TRBJ2-3; 14 bases match TRBD2. V lost 4 bases to trimming and J lost 0 bases; unmatched junction nucleotides: 6. This CDR3 is 17 amino acids long. Germline loops: CDR1 DFQATT, CDR2 SNEGSKA (reference sequence). CDR3 nucleotide sequence: TGCAGTGCTATATGGACTAGCGGGGGGTTAAGCACAGATACGCAGTATTTT. Its protein product is CSAIWTSGGLSTDTQYF.

The chain couples TRBV4-3 to TRBJ1-6, with D possibly TRBD1 on 5 matching bases. Germline V gene data show CDR1 as LGHNA and CDR2 as YSLEER. This CDR3 comprises 17 residues. V lost 6 bases to trimming and J lost 0 bases, with 15 bases between them. Here the CDR3 DNA reads TGCGCCAGCAGGGAAACGACAGAACGCTCCTATAATTCACCCCTCCACTTT. This translates into CASRETTERSYNSPLHF.

Comment on this clonotype: One base away lies a much larger clone, so this may be a sequencing read error. The chain carries TRBV29-1 and TRBJ2-3, with D uncertain. The V gene lost 3 bases and the J gene lost 6 bases, with 16 bases spanning the gap. The V gene's germline CDR1 is SQVTM and CDR2 ANQGSEA. This CDR3 is built from 14 residues. CDR3 DNA: TGCAGCGTTGAGGACGAGGAAGGCGAGGATACGCAGTATTTT. As protein: CSVEDEEGEDTQYF.

This clonotype was recorded at least ten times. The genes are TRBV5-1 and TRBJ1-1; D not resolved. The ends were cut back, 4 bases at V and 9 bases at J, with 16 bases in the middle. Per the germline V gene, CDR1 is SGHRS and CDR2 is YFSETQ. This CDR3 is built from 13 residues. The CDR3 sequence is CASSGGGSSQAFF. CDR3 coding DNA: TGCGCCAGCAGCGGAGGAGGTAGTAGTCAAGCTTTCTTT.

The rearrangement joins TRBV10-3 to TRBJ2-3; no clear D gene. The CDR3 is 12 amino acids. Germline CDR1 reads ENHRY; CDR2 reads SYGVKD. The V end lost 3 bases, the J end lost 11 bases, and 12 bases lay between the germline ends. The CDR3 DNA follows: TGTGCCATCAGTGATATCCTGTGGGGGCAGTATTTT. Amino acids: CAISDILWGQYF.

This clonotype was counted many times. The V gene is TRBV7-2, the J gene TRBJ2-3; TRBD1 agrees at 7 bases. Germline trimming cut 5 bases from V and 2 bases from J; bases unmatched to any gene: 4. From germline, CDR1 is SGHTA and CDR2 FQGNSA. The CDR3 spans 14 residues. In DNA, the CDR3 is TGTGCCAGCAGCCGAGGGACAGCCACAGATACGCAGTATTTT. It specifies CASSRGTATDTQYF. Full variable domain (outside the CDR3, taken from reference TRBV7-2 and TRBJ2-3): GAGVSQSPSNKVTEKGKDVELRCDPISGHTALYWYRQSLGQGLEFLIYFQGNSAPDKSGLPSDRFSAERTGGSVSTLTIQRTQQEDSAVYLCASSRGTATDTQYFGPGTRLTVL.

This clonotype was recorded many times. DNA for the CDR3: TGCGCCAGCAGTAACCTAGCGGGGGGGCTGGGCACAGATACGCAGTATTTT. This gives the protein CASSNLAGGLGTDTQYF. The J gene is TRBJ2-3, the V gene TRBV10-1; 12 bases map to TRBD2. Germline loops: CDR1 WNHNN, CDR2 SYGVQD (reference sequence). The V and J ends lost 5 bases and 1 base, in that order; junction bases with no gene match: 7. CDR3 length: 17 residues.

This clonotype was counted a few times. The gene calls are TRBV6-1 and TRBJ2-7; the D is unclear. The ends were cut back, 6 bases at V and 4 bases at J, with 13 bases in the middle. CDR1 and CDR2 from the germline V gene are MNHNS and SASEGT. The CDR3 consists of 13 residues. DNA of the CDR3: TGTGCCAGCAGGAGGACCATAAATTACGAGCAGTACGTC. The encoded protein is CASRRTINYEQYV.

This clonotype was detected ten times or more. V and J are TRBV18 and TRBJ2-3; D is ambiguous. CDR1 and CDR2 (germline): KGHSH, LQKENI. Trimming pared 3 bases from V and 2 bases from J, leaving 3 bases between. The CDR3 loop spans 12 amino acids. The CDR3 loop is CASSPPTDTQYF. CDR3 DNA sequence: TGTGCCAGCTCACCTCCCACAGATACGCAGTATTTT.

This clonotype was seen at least ten times. This chain connects TRBV12-3 or TRBV12-4 to TRBJ1-3; D gene uncertain. The CDR3 runs 11 residues. V was cut by 5 bases and J by 5 bases, with 4 bases left in between. The CDR3 sequence is CASSTRNTIYF. CDR3 in DNA: TGTGCCAGCAGTACGAGAAACACCATATATTTT.

The V and J genes are TRBV29-1 and TRBJ2-3; perhaps TRBD2 as D (6 bases). Germline CDR1 SQVTM, CDR2 ANQGSEA. V lost 8 bases and J 4 bases, leaving 19 bases between the germline ends. The CDR3 length is 14 residues. CDR3: CSSDQAGTADTQYF. The CDR3 DNA is TGCAGCTCGGACCAGGCGGGGACCGCAGATACGCAGTATTTT.

This sequence joins TRBV2 and TRBJ1-6; D is unclear. V lost 6 bases and J lost 0, with 12 bases in between. CDR1 and CDR2 (germline): SNHLY, FYNNEI. The CDR3 has 16 residues. As DNA, the CDR3 is TGTGCCAGCAGGAAGGACTGGAGCTCCTATAATTCACCCCTCCACTTT. This encodes CASRKDWSSYNSPLHF.

The genes are TRBV29-1 and TRBJ2-7; D might be TRBD1 (5 bases). The CDR3 sequence is 12 residues long. Germline-derived CDR1 and CDR2 are SQVTM and ANQGSEA. With 1 base removed from V and 4 bases from J, the gap between germline ends came to 8 bases. CDR3 nucleotide sequence: TGCAGCGTTGAAGGGCAGGGATACGAGCAGTACTTC. Encoded protein: CSVEGQGYEQYF.

J is TRBJ1-2 and V is TRBV6-1, with a weak D call TRBD1 (5 bases). V lost 5 bases and J lost 4, with 14 bases in between. The CDR3 totals 14 residues. In germline, CDR1 is MNHNS, CDR2 SASEGT. The CDR3: CASSIEGTTYGYTF. DNA of the CDR3: TGTGCCAGCAGTATAGAGGGGACCACCTATGGCTACACCTTC.

The table lists this clonotype with a few counts. The chain couples TRBV11-2 to TRBJ2-7, with D perhaps given as TRBD1 or TRBD2 (5 bases each). This CDR3 comprises 14 residues. Deletions cut 1 base from V and 2 bases from J, with 9 bases between. Per the germline V gene, CDR1 is SGHAT and CDR2 is FQNNGV. DNA for the CDR3: TGTGCCAGCAGCTTAGCCACGGGGCCCTACGAGCAGTACTTC. This translates into CASSLATGPYEQYF. The complete variable domain, with remaining parts taken from reference TRBV11-2 and TRBJ2-7, reads EAGVAQSPRYKIIEKRQSVAFWCNPISGHATLYWYQQILGQGPKLLIQFQNNGVVDDSQLPKDRFSAERLKGVDSTLKIQPAKLEDSAVYLCASSLATGPYEQYFGPGTRLTVT.

The chain employs TRBV2 and TRBJ2-1, with D possibly being TRBD1 (5 bases). Germline V gene lookup returns CDR1 SNHLY and CDR2 FYNNEI. Trimming pared 8 bases from V and 1 base from J, leaving 12 bases between. The CDR3 extends over 14 amino acids. The DNA for the CDR3 is TGTGCCAGCGCCTATAGGGGTTCCTACAATGAGCAGTTCTTC. Encoded protein: CASAYRGSYNEQFF.

This clonotype showed up many times. The V and J genes are TRBV5-1 and TRBJ2-4; the match to TRBD1 covers 7 bases. Germline V gives CDR1 SGHRS, CDR2 YFSETQ. J was trimmed by 3 bases and V by 4 bases; bases with no gene match: 4. This CDR3 contains 14 residues. This CDR3 reads CASSPGQSKNIQYF. DNA for the CDR3: TGCGCCAGCAGCCCGGGACAGAGCAAAAACATTCAGTACTTC. The variable domain in full, with the rest retrieved from reference TRBV5-1 and TRBJ2-4, is KAGVTQTPRYLIKTRGQQVTLSCSPISGHRSVSWYQQTPGQGLQFLFEYFSETQRNKGNFPGRFSGRQFSNSRSEMNVSTLELGDSALYLCASSPGQSKNIQYFGAGTRLSVL.

This clonotype was seen a few times. The chain carries TRBV20-1 and TRBJ2-6; maybe TRBD1 (6 bases). There are 14 residues in the CDR3. V was pared by 3 bases and J by 3 bases, with 9 bases between. The germline V gene has CDR1 DFQATT and CDR2 SNEGSKA (reference sequence). The CDR3 sequence is CSASEGDGANVLTF. CDR3 DNA: TGCAGTGCTAGTGAGGGGGATGGGGCCAACGTCCTGACTTTC.

This clonotype showed up many times. The V gene is TRBV20-1, the J gene TRBJ2-1; D is unclear. V shed 2 bases and J shed 3 bases, with 5 bases lying between them. The CDR3 loop spans 12 amino acids. CDR1 and CDR2 (germline): DFQATT, SNEGSKA (reference sequence). CDR3 amino acids: CSARQNYNEQFF. Written as DNA, the CDR3 is TGCAGTGCTAGACAGAACTACAATGAGCAGTTCTTC.

Concerning this clonotype itself: A much larger clone differs by one base, so this may be a read error. The chain is built from TRBV4-2 and TRBJ1-4; D is ambiguous. The CDR3 consists of 18 residues. Germline V gene lookup returns CDR1 LGHNA and CDR2 YNFKEQ. The DNA of the CDR3 is TGTGCCAGCAGCCAAGATTACGTCACTCAAATAGGAAATGGAAAACTGTTTTTT. It translates to CASSQDYVTQIGNGKLFF.

The V call is TRBV7-9, the J call TRBJ1-1, with D possibly being TRBD1 (6 bases). This CDR3 region has 17 residues. The germline CDR1 and CDR2 sequences are SEHNR and FQNEAQ (reference sequence). The V gene lost 5 bases and the J gene lost 0 bases, with 19 bases spanning the gap. CDR3 in amino acids: CASSPGGRAHMNTEAFF. Written as DNA, the CDR3 is TGTGCCAGCAGCCCCGGGGGCAGGGCCCACATGAACACTGAAGCTTTCTTT.